This record concerns one T cell receptor beta chain sequence. Its target is unknown. In the original workflow: Productive clonotypes were detectable down to 2.59 x 10-5 frequency. Repertoires were generated with immunoSEQ multiplex PCR, while TCRdb's copy carries only in-frame clones and drops some. Clone size and the V and J calls come from that table; the DNA yielded D and trimming. The data show about 23,000 clones, 79% seen once. The data derive from a study of STAT5B mutations in CD4+ large granular lymphocyte leukemia. Germline loops: CDR1 SEHNR, CDR2 FQNEAQ (reference sequence). V shed 3 bases and J shed 1 base, with 10 bases lying between them. The CDR3 contains 14 residues. General observations from the study: Compared with healthy controls (2/35), patient top clones favored TRBV06 (8/27).

This TCR came from a human donor in good health. Sequencing was carried out using CD4+ T cells from blood buffy coats. The chain employs TRBV7-9 and TRBJ2-7; tentative D call: TRBD2 (6 bases). The CDR3 loop is CASSLRTTSYEQYF. The CDR3 bases are TGTGCCAGCAGCTTGCGGACTACGTCCTACGAGCAGTACTTC.